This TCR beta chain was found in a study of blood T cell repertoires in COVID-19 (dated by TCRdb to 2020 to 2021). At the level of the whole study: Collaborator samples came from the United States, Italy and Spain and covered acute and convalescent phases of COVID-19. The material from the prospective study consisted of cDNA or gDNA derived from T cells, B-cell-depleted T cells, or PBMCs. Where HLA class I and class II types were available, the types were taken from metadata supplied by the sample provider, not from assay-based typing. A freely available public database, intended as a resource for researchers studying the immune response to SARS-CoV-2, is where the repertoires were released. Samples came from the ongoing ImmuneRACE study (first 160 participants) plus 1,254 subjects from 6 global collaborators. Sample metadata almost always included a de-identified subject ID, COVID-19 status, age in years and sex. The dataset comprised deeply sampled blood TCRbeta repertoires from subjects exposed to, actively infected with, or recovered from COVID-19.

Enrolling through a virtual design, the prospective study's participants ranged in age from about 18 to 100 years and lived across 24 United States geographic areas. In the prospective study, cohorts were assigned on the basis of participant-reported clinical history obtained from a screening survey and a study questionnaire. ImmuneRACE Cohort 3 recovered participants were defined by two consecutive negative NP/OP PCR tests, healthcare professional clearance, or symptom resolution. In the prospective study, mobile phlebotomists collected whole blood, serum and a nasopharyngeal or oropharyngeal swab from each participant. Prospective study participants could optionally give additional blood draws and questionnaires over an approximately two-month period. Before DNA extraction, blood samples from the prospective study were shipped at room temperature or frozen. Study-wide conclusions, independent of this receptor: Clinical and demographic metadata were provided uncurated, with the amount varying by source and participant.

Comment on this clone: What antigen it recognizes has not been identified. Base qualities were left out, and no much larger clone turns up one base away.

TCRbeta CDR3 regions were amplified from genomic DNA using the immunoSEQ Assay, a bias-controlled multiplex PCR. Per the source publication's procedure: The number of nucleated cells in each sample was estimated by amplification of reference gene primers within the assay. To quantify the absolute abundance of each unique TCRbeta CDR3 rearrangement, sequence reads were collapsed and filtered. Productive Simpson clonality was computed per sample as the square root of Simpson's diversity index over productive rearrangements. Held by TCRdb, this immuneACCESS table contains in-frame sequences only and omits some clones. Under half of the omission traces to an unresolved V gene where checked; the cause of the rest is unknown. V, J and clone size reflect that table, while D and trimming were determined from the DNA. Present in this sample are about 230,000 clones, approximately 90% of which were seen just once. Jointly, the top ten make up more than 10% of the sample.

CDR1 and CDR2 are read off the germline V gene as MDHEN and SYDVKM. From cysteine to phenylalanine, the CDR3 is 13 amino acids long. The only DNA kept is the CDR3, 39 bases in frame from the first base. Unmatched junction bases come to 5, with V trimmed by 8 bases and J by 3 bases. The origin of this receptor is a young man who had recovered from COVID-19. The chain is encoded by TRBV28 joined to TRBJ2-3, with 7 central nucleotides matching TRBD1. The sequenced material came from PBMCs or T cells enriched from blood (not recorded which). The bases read TGTGCCAGCCTGGGACAGTTTACAGATACGCAGTATTTT. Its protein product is CASLGQFTDTQYF.